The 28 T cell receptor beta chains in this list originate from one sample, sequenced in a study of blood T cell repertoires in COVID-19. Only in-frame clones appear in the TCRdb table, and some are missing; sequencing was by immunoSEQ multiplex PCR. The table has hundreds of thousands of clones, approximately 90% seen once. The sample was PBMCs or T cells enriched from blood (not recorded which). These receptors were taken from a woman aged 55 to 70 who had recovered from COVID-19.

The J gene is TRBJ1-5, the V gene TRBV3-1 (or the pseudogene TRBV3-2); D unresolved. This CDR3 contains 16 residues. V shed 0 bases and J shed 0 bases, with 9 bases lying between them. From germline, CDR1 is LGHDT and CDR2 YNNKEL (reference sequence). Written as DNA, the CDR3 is TGTGCCAGCAGCCAAGATTCAGGAAATAGCAATCAGCCCCAGCATTTT. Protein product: CASSQDSGNSNQPQHF.

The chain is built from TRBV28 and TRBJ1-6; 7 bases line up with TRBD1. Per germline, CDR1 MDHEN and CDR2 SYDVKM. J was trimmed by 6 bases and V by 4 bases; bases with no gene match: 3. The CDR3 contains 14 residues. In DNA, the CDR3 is TGTGCCAGCAGTTGGGGGACAGCTAATTCACCCCTCCACTTT. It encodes CASSWGTANSPLHF.

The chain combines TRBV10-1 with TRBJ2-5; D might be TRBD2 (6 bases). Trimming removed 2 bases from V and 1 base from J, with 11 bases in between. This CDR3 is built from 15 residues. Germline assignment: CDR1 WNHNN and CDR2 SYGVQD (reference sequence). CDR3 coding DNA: TGCGCCAGCAGTGAGAACCTAGCGACCCAAGAGACCCAGTACTTC. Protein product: CASSENLATQETQYF.

The CDR3 loop is CASSPARTGGDGYTF. The CDR3 bases are TGTGCCAGCTCACCCGCTAGGACAGGGGGAGACGGCTACACCTTC. The chain carries TRBV18 and TRBJ1-2; TRBD1 agrees at 10 bases. Germline CDR1 KGHSH, CDR2 LQKENI. CDR3 length: 15 amino acids. Unmatched junction bases numbered 9, after V lost 3 bases and J lost 8 bases. Combining the CDR3 with reference TRBV18 and TRBJ1-2 gives the whole variable domain NAGVMQNPRHLVRRRGQEARLRCSPMKGHSHVYWYRQLPEEGLKFMVYLQKENIIDESGMPKERFSAEFPKEGPSILRIQQVVRGDSAAYFCASSPARTGGDGYTFGSGTRLTVV.

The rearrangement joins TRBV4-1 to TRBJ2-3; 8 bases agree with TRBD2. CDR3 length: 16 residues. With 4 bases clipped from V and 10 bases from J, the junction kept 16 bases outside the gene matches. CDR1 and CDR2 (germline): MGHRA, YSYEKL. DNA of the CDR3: TGCGCCAGCAGCCCCGGGAAAGCGGGGGTCCTCTCGGCGCAGTATTTT. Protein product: CASSPGKAGVLSAQYF.

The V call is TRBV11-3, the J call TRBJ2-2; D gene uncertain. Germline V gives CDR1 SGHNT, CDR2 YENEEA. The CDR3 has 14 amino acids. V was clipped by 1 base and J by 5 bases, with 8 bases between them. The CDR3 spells CASSLGLRTGELFF. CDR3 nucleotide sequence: TGTGCCAGCAGCTTAGGGTTGCGGACCGGGGAGCTGTTTTTT.

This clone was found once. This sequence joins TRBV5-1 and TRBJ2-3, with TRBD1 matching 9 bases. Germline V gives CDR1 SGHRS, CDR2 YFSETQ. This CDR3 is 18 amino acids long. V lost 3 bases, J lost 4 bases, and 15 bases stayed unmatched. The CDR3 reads CASSSLGGGRTGADTQYF. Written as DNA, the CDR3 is TGCGCCAGCAGCTCCCTGGGGGGGGGAAGGACAGGGGCAGATACGCAGTATTTT. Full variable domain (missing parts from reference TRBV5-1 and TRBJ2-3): KAGVTQTPRYLIKTRGQQVTLSCSPISGHRSVSWYQQTPGQGLQFLFEYFSETQRNKGNFPGRFSGRQFSNSRSEMNVSTLELGDSALYLCASSSLGGGRTGADTQYFGPGTRLTVL.

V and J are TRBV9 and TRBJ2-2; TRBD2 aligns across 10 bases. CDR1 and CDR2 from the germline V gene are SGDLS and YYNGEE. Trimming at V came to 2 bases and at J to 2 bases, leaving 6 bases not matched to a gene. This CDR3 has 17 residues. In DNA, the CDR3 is TGTGCCAGCAGCGTGGATCCTAGCGGGGGCAACACCGGGGAGCTGTTTTTT. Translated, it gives CASSVDPSGGNTGELFF.

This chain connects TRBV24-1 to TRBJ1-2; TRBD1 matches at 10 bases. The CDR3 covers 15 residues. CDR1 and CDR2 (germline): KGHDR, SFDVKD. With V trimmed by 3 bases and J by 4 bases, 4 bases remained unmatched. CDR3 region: CATSDRDRGAYGYTF. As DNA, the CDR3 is TGTGCCACCAGTGATCGGGACAGGGGAGCCTATGGCTACACCTTC.

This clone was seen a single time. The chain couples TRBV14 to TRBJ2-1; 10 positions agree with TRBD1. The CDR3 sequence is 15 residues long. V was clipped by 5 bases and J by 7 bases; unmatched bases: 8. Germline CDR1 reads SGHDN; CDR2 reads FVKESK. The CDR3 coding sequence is TGTGCCAGCAGCTACCGGGACAGGGGTAAGAATGAGCAGTTCTTC. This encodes CASSYRDRGKNEQFF.

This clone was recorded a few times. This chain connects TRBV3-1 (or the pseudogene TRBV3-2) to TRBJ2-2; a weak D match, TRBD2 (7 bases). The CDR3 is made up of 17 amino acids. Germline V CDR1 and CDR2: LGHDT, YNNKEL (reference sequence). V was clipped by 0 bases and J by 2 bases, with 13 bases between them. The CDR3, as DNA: TGTGCCAGCAGCCAAGATAGGGGGGGCTATAACACCGGGGAGCTGTTTTTT. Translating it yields CASSQDRGGYNTGELFF.

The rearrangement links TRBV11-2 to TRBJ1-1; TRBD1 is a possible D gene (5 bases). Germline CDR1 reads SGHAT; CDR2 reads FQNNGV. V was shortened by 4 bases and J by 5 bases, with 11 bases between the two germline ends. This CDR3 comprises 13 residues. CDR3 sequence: CASSSWGGTEAFF. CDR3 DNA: TGTGCCAGCAGCTCCTGGGGGGGGACTGAAGCTTTCTTT.

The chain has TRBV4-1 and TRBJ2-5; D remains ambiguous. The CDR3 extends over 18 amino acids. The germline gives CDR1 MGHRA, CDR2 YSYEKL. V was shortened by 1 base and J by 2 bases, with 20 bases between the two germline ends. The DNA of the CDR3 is TGCGCCAGCAGCCAAGTGGTCCACGCGGCCGACGATCAAGAGACCCAGTACTTC. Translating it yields CASSQVVHAADDQETQYF.

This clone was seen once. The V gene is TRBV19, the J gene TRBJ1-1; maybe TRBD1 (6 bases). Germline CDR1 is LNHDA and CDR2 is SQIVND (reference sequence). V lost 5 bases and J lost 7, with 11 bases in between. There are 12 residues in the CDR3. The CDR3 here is CASSPQGYEAFF. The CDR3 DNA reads TGTGCCAGTAGTCCCCAGGGGTATGAAGCTTTCTTT.

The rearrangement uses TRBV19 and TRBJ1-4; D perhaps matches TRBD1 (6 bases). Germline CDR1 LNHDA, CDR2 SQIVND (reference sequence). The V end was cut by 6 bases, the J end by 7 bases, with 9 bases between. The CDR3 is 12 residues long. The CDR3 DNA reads TGTGCCAGTAGGGGGGCTGGTGAAAAACTGTTTTTT. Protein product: CASRGAGEKLFF.

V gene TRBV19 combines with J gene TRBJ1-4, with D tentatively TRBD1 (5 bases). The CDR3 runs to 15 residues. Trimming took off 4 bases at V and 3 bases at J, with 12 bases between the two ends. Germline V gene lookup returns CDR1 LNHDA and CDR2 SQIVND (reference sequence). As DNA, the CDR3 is TGTGCCAGTAGTAAGGGGCGCGTGGCTAATGAAAAACTGTTTTTT. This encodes CASSKGRVANEKLFF.

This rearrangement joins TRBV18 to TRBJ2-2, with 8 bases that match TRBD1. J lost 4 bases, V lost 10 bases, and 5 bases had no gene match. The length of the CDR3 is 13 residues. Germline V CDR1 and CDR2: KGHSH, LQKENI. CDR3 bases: TGTGCCACACAGGGGGATCCCACCGGGGAGCTGTTTTTT. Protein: CATQGDPTGELFF.

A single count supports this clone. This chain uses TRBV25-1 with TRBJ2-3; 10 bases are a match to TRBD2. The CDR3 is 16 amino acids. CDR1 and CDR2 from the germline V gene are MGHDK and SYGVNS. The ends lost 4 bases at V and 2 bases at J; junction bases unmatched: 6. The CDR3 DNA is TGTGCCAGCAGTGGGGATAGCGGGGGGCCCACAGATACGCAGTATTTT. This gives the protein CASSGDSGGPTDTQYF. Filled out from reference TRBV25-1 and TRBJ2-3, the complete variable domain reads EADIYQTPRYLVIGTGKKITLECSQTMGHDKMYWYQQDPGMELHLIHYSYGVNSTEKGDLSSESTVSRIRTEHFPLTLESARPSHTSQYLCASSGDSGGPTDTQYFGPGTRLTVL.

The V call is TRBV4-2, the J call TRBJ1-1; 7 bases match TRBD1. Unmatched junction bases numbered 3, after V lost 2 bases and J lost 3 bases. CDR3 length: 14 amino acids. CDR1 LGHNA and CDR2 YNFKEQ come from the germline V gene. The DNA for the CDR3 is TGTGCCAGCAGCCAACAACAGGGGTACACTGAAGCTTTCTTT. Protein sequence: CASSQQQGYTEAFF.

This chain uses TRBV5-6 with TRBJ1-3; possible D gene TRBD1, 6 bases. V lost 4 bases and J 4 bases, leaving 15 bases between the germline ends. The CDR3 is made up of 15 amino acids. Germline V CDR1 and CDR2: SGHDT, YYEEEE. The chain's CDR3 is CASSPGTLGGNTIYF. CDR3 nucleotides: TGTGCCAGCAGCCCCGGGACACTGGGGGGAAACACCATATATTTT.

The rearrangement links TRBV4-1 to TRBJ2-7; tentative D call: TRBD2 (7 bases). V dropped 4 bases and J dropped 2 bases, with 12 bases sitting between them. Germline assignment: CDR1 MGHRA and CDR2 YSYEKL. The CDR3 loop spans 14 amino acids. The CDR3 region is CASSLTGTTYEQYF. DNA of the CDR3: TGCGCCAGCAGCCTAACAGGGACTACCTACGAGCAGTACTTC.

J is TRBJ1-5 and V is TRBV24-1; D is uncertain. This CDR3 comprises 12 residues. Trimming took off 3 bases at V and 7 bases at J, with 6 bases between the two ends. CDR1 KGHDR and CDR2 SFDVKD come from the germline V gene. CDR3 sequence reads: CATSDGEQPQHF. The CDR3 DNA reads TGTGCCACCAGTGATGGGGAGCAGCCCCAGCATTTT.

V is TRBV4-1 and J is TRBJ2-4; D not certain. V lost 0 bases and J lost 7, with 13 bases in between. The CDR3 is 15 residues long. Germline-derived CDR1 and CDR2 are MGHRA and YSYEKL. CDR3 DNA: TGCGCCAGCAGCCAAGACTGGTTGTCCGGGAACATTCAGTACTTC. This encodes CASSQDWLSGNIQYF.

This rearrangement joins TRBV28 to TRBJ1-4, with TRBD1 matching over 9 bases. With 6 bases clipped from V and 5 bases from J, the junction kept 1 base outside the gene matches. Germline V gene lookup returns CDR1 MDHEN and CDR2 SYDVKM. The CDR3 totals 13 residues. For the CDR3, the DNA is TGTGCCAGCAGGGGGACAGGGAATGAAAAACTGTTTTTT. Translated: CASRGTGNEKLFF.

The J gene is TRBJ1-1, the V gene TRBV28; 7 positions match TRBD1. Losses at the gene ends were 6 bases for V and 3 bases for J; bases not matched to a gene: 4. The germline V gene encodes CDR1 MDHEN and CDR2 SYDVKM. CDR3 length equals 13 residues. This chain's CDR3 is CASRLGQHTEAFF. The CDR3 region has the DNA TGTGCCAGCAGACTGGGACAGCACACTGAAGCTTTCTTT.

CDR3 DNA sequence: TGTGCCACCAGTGATACCGACAGGGGGGCAGATACGCAGTATTTT. Its translation is CATSDTDRGADTQYF. The V call is TRBV24-1, the J call TRBJ2-3, with 9 positions matching TRBD1. CDR1 and CDR2 from the germline V gene are KGHDR and SFDVKD. The CDR3 spans 15 residues. J was trimmed by 4 bases and V by 3 bases; bases with no gene match: 4.

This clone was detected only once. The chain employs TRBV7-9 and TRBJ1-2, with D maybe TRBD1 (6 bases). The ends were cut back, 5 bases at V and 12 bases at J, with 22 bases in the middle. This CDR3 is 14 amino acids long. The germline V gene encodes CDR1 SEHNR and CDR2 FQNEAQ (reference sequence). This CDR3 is CASSPVRQEPRHTF. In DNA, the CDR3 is TGTGCCAGCAGCCCGGTCAGACAGGAACCCCGGCACACCTTC.

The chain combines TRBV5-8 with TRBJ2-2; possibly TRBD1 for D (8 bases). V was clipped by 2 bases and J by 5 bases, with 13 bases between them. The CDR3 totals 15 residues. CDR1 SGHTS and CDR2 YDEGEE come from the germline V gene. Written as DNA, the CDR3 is TGTGCCAGCAGCTTCACACAGGGGGGGACCGGGGAGCTGTTTTTT. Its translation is CASSFTQGGTGELFF.